This is a list of T cell receptor beta chains from one sample in a study of tumor-infiltrating lymphocytes in oesophageal squamous cell carcinoma. TCRdb used MiXCR to reprocess the PCR reads, holding one entry per CDR3 protein. Of about 15,000 distinct CDR3 sequences in the sample, about 54% are singletons; the top ten hold approximately 34%. Sequencing was done on a sample of esophageal tumor tissue. The receptors were sampled from a female donor with esophageal squamous cell carcinoma. The CDR3 runs from the conserved cysteine through the conserved F or W. A D gene is named only where the DNA matches it firmly. Size is stated for part of the rows, as once, few or many counts, or as a class when the clone is expanded.

v_call	d_call	clone_size	j_call	cdr3_aa	cdr3_nt
TRBV7-6	-	few	TRBJ2-2	CASSKRNPGELFF	TGTGCCAGCAGCAAACGGAATCCCGGGGAGCTGTTTTTT
TRBV6-2/TRBV6-3	TRBD1	-	TRBJ1-2	CASSDRTGANYGYTF	TGTGCCAGCAGTGACCGGACAGGGGCTAACTATGGCTACACCTTC
TRBV12-3/TRBV12-4	-	-	TRBJ1-4	CASSWREREKLFF	TGTGCCAGCAGTTGGAGGGAGAGGGAAAAACTGTTTTTT
TRBV29-1	-	-	TRBJ2-7	CSVTGTLTYEQYF	TGCAGCGTTACCGGGACGTTGACCTACGAGCAGTACTTC
TRBV12-3/TRBV12-4	-	-	TRBJ2-1	CASSWASAGEQFF	TGTGCCAGCAGTTGGGCCTCTGCAGGGGAGCAGTTCTTC
TRBV12-3/TRBV12-4	-	-	TRBJ1-2	CASTSESYGYTF	TGTGCCAGCACCTCAGAGAGCTATGGCTACACCTTC
TRBV7-3	TRBD2	-	TRBJ2-2	CASTLPGLENTGELFF	TGTGCCAGCACCCTCCCGGGACTAGAGAACACCGGGGAGCTGTTTTTT
TRBV7-6	TRBD2	few	TRBJ2-1	CASSRWTSGRYNEQFF	TGTGCCAGCAGCAGATGGACTAGCGGGAGGTACAATGAGCAGTTCTTC
TRBV7-2	TRBD1	medium-sized	TRBJ1-1	CASNRDRVTEAFF	TGTGCCAGCAATAGGGACAGGGTGACTGAAGCTTTCTTT
TRBV2	TRBD1	-	TRBJ2-3	CASSEALQGVSPRHF	TGTGCCAGCAGTGAAGCGCTACAGGGGGTTTCACCCCGCCACTTC
TRBV19	TRBD1	few	TRBJ2-7	CASSMSQTGDEQYF	TGTGCCAGTAGTATGAGTCAAACAGGGGACGAGCAGTACTTC
TRBV12-3/TRBV12-4	TRBD1	-	TRBJ2-2	CASSPGQGVGGELFF	TGTGCCAGCAGTCCGGGACAGGGGGTAGGCGGGGAGCTGTTTTTT
TRBV6-8	-	-	TRBJ2-1	CASSDYSPDNEQFF	TGTGCCAGCAGTGACTATTCGCCGGACAATGAGCAGTTCTTC
TRBV7-9	-	-	TRBJ2-1	CASSLQGQIYNEQFF	TGTGCCAGCAGCTTACAGGGACAAATCTACAATGAGCAGTTCTTC
TRBV6-1	-	once	TRBJ2-4	CASSANLAKNIQYF	TGTGCCAGCAGTGCCAACCTAGCCAAAAACATTCAGTACTTC
TRBV7-9	TRBD2	-	TRBJ2-5	CASSPLGGTSGELYF	TGTGCTAGCAGCCCTCTGGGGGGGACCTCCGGGGAGCTGTACTTC
TRBV7-3	TRBD1	-	TRBJ2-1	CASSPDRVNNEQFF	TGTGCCAGCAGCCCTGACAGGGTTAACAATGAGCAGTTCTTC
TRBV7-9	TRBD2	-	TRBJ2-3	CASSLVGLAGGDTQYF	TGTGCCAGCAGCTTAGTGGGACTAGCGGGAGGTGATACGCAGTATTTT
TRBV7-2	TRBD2	few	TRBJ2-7	CASSPGLGGRELYF	TGTGCCAGCAGCCCGGGACTAGGAGGGAGGGAGCTGTACTTC
TRBV7-2	-	few	TRBJ2-7	CASSFPGRAGGEQYF	TGTGCCAGCAGCTTCCCGGGACGAGCTGGCGGTGAGCAGTACTTC
TRBV18	TRBD1	many	TRBJ1-2	CASSQDLQGANYGYTF	TGTGCCAGCTCACAAGACCTCCAGGGGGCTAACTATGGCTACACCTTC
TRBV7-6	-	-	TRBJ1-2	CASSLEVRADASNYGYTF	TGTGCCAGCAGCTTAGAGGTGCGGGCAGACGCCTCTAACTATGGCTACACCTTC
TRBV7-3	-	-	TRBJ2-1	CASSPGLGYNEQFF	TGTGCCAGCAGCCCCGGACTTGGTTACAATGAGCAGTTCTTC
TRBV7-6	-	-	TRBJ2-7	CASSLGSNYEQYF	TGTGCCAGCAGCTTAGGGTCAAACTACGAGCAGTACTTC
TRBV2	TRBD1	few	TRBJ2-5	CASRKDRGVGTQYF	TGTGCCAGCCGAAAGGACAGGGGAGTGGGGACCCAGTACTTC
TRBV6-1	TRBD1	-	TRBJ2-5	CASSEATGQGETQYF	TGTGCCAGCAGTGAAGCAACCGGACAGGGAGAGACCCAGTACTTC
TRBV7-6	-	few	TRBJ2-1	CASSLADGNEQFF	TGTGCCAGCAGCTTAGCCGACGGGAATGAGCAGTTCTTC
TRBV5-1	-	-	TRBJ2-5	CASNRDQNEETQYF	TGCGCCAGCAACCGGGACCAAAACGAAGAGACCCAGTACTTC
TRBV6-1	TRBD1	few	TRBJ2-7	CASSTPTGTGGYEQYF	TGTGCCAGCAGCACCCCAACCGGGACAGGGGGCTACGAGCAGTACTTC
TRBV7-8	TRBD1	many	TRBJ2-5	CASSSQGWVRETQYF	TGTGCCAGCAGCTCACAGGGGTGGGTCAGAGAGACCCAGTACTTC
TRBV2	-	-	TRBJ1-2	CASRADGYTF	TGTGCCAGCAGAGCCGATGGCTACACCTTC